In this sample, the clone carrying this T cell receptor (beta chain) turned up many times. Deletions cut 4 bases from V and 7 bases from J, with 14 bases between. Germline lookup yields CDR1 GTSNPN and CDR2 SVGIG (reference sequence). The CDR3 loop spans 14 amino acids. RNA transcripts were the template for amplifying TCR beta CDR3 regions. Initially, a first-round RT-PCR of the TCR CDR3 employed the HTBI primer set. TCRdb ran MiXCR on the multiplex PCR reads and lists one entry per CDR3 protein. The table lists a few hundred thousand distinct CDR3 sequences, roughly 17% of them singletons. These data belong to a study of T cells in Graves' hyperthyroidism and ophthalmopathy.

Material: blood. The clonotype comes from a woman under 30 with Graves' ophthalmopathy. The chain links TRBV30 to TRBJ1-6, with unresolved D. This CDR3 reads CAWMMSRLNSPLHF. DNA of the CDR3: TGTGCCTGGATGATGAGCCGACTCAATTCACCCCTCCACTTT.